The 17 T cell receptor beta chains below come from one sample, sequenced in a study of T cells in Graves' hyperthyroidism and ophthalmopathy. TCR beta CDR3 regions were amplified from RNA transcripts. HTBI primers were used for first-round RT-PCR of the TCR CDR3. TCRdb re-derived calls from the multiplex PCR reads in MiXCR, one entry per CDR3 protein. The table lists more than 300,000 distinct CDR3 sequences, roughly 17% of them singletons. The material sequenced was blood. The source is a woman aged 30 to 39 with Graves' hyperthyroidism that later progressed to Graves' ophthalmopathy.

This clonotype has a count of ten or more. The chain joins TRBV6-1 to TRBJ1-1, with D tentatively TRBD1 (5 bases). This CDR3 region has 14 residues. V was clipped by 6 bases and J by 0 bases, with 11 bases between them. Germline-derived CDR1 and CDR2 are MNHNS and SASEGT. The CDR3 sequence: CASRRGNMNTEAFF. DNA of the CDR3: TGTGCCAGCAGAAGGGGTAACATGAACACTGAAGCTTTCTTT.

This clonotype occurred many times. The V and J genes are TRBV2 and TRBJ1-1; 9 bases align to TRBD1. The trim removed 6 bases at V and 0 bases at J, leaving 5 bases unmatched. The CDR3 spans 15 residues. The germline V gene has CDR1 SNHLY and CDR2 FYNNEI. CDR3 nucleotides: TGTGCCAGCAGGGGGGACAGGGAGATGAACACTGAAGCTTTCTTT. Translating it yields CASRGDREMNTEAFF.

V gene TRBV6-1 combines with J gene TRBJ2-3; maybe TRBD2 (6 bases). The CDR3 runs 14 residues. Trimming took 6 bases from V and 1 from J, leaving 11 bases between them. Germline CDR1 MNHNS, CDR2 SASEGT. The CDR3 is CASSLARRTDTQYF. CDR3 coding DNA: TGTGCCAGCAGCCTAGCGCGTCGCACAGATACGCAGTATTTT.

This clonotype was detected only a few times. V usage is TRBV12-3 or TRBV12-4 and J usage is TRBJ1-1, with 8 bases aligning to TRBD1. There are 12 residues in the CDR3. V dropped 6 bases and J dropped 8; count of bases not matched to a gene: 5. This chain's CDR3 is CASSRTGTEAFF. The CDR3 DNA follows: TGTGCCAGCAGCCGGACAGGGACCGAAGCTTTCTTT.

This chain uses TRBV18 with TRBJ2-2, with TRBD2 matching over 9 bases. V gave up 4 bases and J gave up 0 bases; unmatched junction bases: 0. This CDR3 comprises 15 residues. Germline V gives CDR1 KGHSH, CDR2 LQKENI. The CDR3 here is CASSLAGANTGELFF. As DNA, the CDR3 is TGTGCCAGCTCACTAGCGGGAGCGAACACCGGGGAGCTGTTTTTT.

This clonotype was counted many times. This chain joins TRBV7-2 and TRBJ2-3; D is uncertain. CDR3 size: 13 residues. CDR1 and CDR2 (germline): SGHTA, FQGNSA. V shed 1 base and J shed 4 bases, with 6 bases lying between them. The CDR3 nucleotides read TGTGCCAGCAGCTTAGACCCAGCAGATACGCAGTATTTT. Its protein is CASSLDPADTQYF.

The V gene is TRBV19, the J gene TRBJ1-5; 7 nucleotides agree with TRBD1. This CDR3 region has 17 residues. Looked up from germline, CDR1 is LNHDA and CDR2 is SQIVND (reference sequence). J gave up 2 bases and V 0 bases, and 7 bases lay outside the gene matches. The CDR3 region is CASSIDLDRRGNQPQHF. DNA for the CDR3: TGTGCCAGTAGTATAGATTTGGACAGGCGAGGCAATCAGCCCCAGCATTTT. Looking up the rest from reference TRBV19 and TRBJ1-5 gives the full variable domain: DGGITQSPKYLFRKEGQNVTLSCEQNLNHDAMYWYRQDPGQGLRLIYYSQIVNDFQKGDIAEGYSVSREKKESFPLTVTSAQKNPTAFYLCASSIDLDRRGNQPQHFGDGTRLSIL.

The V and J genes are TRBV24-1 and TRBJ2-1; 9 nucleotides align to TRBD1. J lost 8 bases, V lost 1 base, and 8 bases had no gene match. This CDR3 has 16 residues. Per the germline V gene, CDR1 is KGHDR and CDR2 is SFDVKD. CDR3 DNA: TGTGCCACCAGTGATTTACGGACAGGGGAAACCGATGAGCAGTTCTTC. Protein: CATSDLRTGETDEQFF.

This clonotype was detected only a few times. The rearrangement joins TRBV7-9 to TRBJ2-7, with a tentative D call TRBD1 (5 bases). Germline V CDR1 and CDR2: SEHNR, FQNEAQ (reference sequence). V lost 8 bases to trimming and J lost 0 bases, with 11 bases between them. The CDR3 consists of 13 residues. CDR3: CASCDDSSYEQYF. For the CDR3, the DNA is TGTGCCAGCTGTGATGACAGCTCCTACGAGCAGTACTTC.

The CDR3 here is CASAVPLAGALDTQYF. CDR3 nucleotides: TGTGCCAGCGCCGTCCCCCTAGCGGGAGCGTTAGATACGCAGTATTTT. This rearrangement joins TRBV7-9 to TRBJ2-3; 10 bases line up with TRBD2. Germline V gene lookup returns CDR1 SEHNR and CDR2 FQNEAQ (reference sequence). The trim removed 8 bases at V and 5 bases at J, leaving 13 bases unmatched. There are 16 residues in the CDR3.

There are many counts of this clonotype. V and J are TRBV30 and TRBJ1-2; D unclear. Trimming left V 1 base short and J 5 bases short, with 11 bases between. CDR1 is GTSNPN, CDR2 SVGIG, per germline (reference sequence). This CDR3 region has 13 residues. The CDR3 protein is CAWSAGQNYGYTF. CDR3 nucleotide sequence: TGTGCCTGGAGTGCTGGCCAAAATTATGGCTACACCTTC.

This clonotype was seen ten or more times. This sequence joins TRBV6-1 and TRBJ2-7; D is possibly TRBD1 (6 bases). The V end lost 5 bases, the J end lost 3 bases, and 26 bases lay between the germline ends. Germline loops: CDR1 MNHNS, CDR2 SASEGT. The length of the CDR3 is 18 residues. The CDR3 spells CASSYNKRTDQHYYEQYF. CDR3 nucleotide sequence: TGTGCCAGCAGTTATAATAAGAGGACAGATCAGCACTACTACGAGCAGTACTTC.

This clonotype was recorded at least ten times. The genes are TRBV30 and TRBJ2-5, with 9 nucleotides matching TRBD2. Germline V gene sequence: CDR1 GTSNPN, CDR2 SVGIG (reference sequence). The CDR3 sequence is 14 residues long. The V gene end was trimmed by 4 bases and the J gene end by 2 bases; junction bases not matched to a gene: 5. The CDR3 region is CAWNRGLAQETQYF. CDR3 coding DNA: TGTGCCTGGAACCGGGGACTAGCACAAGAGACCCAGTACTTC.

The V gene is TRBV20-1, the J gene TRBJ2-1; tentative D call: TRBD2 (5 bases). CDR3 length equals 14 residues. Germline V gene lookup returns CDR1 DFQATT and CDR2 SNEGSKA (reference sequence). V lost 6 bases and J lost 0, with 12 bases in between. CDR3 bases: TGCAGTGCCCTTAAAGGGAGCTCCTACAATGAGCAGTTCTTC. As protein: CSALKGSSYNEQFF.

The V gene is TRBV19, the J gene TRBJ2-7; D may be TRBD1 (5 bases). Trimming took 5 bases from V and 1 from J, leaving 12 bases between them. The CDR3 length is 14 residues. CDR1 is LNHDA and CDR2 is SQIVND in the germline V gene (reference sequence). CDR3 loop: CASSLMQGSYEQYF. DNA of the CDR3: TGTGCCAGTAGTCTTATGCAGGGTTCCTACGAGCAGTACTTC.

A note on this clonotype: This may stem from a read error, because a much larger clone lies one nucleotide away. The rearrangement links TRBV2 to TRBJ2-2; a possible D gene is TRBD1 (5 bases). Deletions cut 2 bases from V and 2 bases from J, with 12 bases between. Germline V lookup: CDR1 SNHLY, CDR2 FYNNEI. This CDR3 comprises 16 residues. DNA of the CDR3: TGTGCCAGCAGTGAATCTCCAGGGTTCAACACCGGGGAGCTGTTTTTT. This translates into CASSESPGFNTGELFF. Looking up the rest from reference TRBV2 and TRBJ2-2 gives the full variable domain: EPEVTQTPSHQVTQMGQEVILRCVPISNHLYFYWYRQILGQKVEFLVSFYNNEISEKSEIFDDQFSVERPDGSNFTLKIRSTKLEDSAMYFCASSESPGFNTGELFFGEGSRLTVL.

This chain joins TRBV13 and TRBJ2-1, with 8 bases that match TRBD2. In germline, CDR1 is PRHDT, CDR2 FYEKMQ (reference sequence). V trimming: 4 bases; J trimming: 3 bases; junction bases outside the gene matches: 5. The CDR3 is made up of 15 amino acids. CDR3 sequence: CASSYGLADYNEQFF. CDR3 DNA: TGTGCCAGCAGCTATGGACTAGCAGACTACAATGAGCAGTTCTTC.